What follows are 25 T cell receptor beta chains derived from one specimen sequenced in a study of blood T cell repertoires in COVID-19. The data were produced by immunoSEQ multiplex PCR, yet TCRdb's version contains in-frame clones alone and is incomplete. The sample has fewer than 200,000 clones; approximately 86% are singletons. Sequencing was performed on peripheral blood. The receptors here all came from a man aged 60 to 69 who had recovered from COVID-19.

This chain connects TRBV6-5 to TRBJ1-2, with D hard to call. The germline gives CDR1 MNHEY, CDR2 SVGAGI. The V end lost 8 bases, the J end lost 5 bases, and 12 bases lay between the germline ends. The CDR3 is 12 residues long. This CDR3 reads CASSWGGYGYTF. The CDR3 nucleotides read TGTGCCAGCTCGTGGGGAGGGTATGGCTACACCTTC.

The rearrangement joins TRBV5-4 to TRBJ2-5, with 8 bases fitting TRBD2. This CDR3 is 17 amino acids long. After removal of 3 bases from V and 3 bases from J, the junction contained 13 bases not matched to a gene. From germline, CDR1 is SGHNT and CDR2 YYREEE (reference sequence). CDR3 DNA: TGTGCCAGCAGCTACCTCGGGGGGGACTTGATGAAAGAGACCCAGTACTTC. Its protein is CASSYLGGDLMKETQYF.

This chain links TRBV2 with TRBJ2-1; TRBD1 might be the D (6 bases). The CDR3 has 14 amino acids. CDR1 SNHLY and CDR2 FYNNEI come from the germline V gene. Deletions cut 4 bases from V and 6 bases from J, with 13 bases between. DNA for the CDR3: TGTGCCAGCAGTGTCCAGGGGATGAGCAATGAGCAGTTCTTC. Translation: CASSVQGMSNEQFF. Using reference TRBV2 and TRBJ2-1 for the parts outside the CDR3, the full variable domain is EPEVTQTPSHQVTQMGQEVILRCVPISNHLYFYWYRQILGQKVEFLVSFYNNEISEKSEIFDDQFSVERPDGSNFTLKIRSTKLEDSAMYFCASSVQGMSNEQFFGPGTRLTVL.

V usage is TRBV25-1 and J usage is TRBJ1-4; TRBD1 is a possible D gene (5 bases). The ends were cut back, 5 bases at V and 2 bases at J, with 9 bases in the middle. The CDR3 is 14 amino acids. Germline V gene data show CDR1 as MGHDK and CDR2 as SYGVNS. The CDR3 bases are TGTGCCAGCAGTCGGGGGTTGACTAATGAAAAACTGTTTTTT. It encodes CASSRGLTNEKLFF. The whole variable domain, filled in from reference TRBV25-1 and TRBJ1-4, reads EADIYQTPRYLVIGTGKKITLECSQTMGHDKMYWYQQDPGMELHLIHYSYGVNSTEKGDLSSESTVSRIRTEHFPLTLESARPSHTSQYLCASSRGLTNEKLFFGSGTQLSVL.

The chain links TRBV2 to TRBJ1-1; D may be TRBD1 (5 bases). V was cut by 3 bases and J by 4 bases, with 6 bases left in between. CDR3 length: 12 amino acids. Germline V gene lookup returns CDR1 SNHLY and CDR2 FYNNEI. The CDR3 spells CASSEGGTEAFF. The CDR3 bases are TGTGCCAGCAGTGAGGGGGGCACTGAAGCTTTCTTT. Using reference TRBV2 and TRBJ1-1 for the parts outside the CDR3, the full variable domain is EPEVTQTPSHQVTQMGQEVILRCVPISNHLYFYWYRQILGQKVEFLVSFYNNEISEKSEIFDDQFSVERPDGSNFTLKIRSTKLEDSAMYFCASSEGGTEAFFGQGTRLTVV.

V gene TRBV9 combines with J gene TRBJ1-1, with 7 bases that match TRBD1. After removal of 4 bases from V and 4 bases from J, the junction contained 10 bases not matched to a gene. The CDR3 has 15 residues. Germline-derived CDR1 and CDR2 are SGDLS and YYNGEE. This CDR3 is CASSPRQGDRTEAFF. The CDR3 nucleotides read TGTGCCAGCAGCCCGCGACAGGGTGATCGCACTGAAGCTTTCTTT.

The rearrangement uses TRBV6-6 and TRBJ2-3; 7 positions agree with TRBD2. Germline CDR1 reads MNHNY; CDR2 reads SVGAGI (reference sequence). This CDR3 comprises 15 residues. J was trimmed by 0 bases and V by 4 bases; bases with no gene match: 4. The chain's CDR3 is CASSFLLASTDTQYF. DNA of the CDR3: TGTGCCAGCAGTTTCTTACTAGCGAGCACAGATACGCAGTATTTT.

This sequence joins TRBV7-9 and TRBJ2-7, with 7 bases that match TRBD2. CDR1 is SEHNR, CDR2 FQNEAQ, per germline (reference sequence). CDR3 length: 14 amino acids. J was trimmed by 5 bases and V by 2 bases; bases with no gene match: 6. The CDR3 reads CASSLFVGGNEQYF. The CDR3 DNA is TGTGCCAGCAGCTTATTCGTGGGGGGGAACGAGCAGTACTTC.

The genes are TRBV30 and TRBJ1-1; 8 positions agree with TRBD1. V lost 5 bases and J lost 10; bases outside the gene matches: 9. From germline, CDR1 is GTSNPN and CDR2 SVGIG (reference sequence). This CDR3 contains 12 residues. The CDR3 reads CAWHGQGGLAFF. CDR3 coding DNA: TGTGCCTGGCATGGACAGGGTGGATTAGCTTTCTTT. Supplemented by reference TRBV30 and TRBJ1-1, the full variable domain reads SQTIHQWPATLVQPVGSPLSLECTVEGTSNPNLYWYRQAAGRGLQLLFYSVGIGQISSEVPQNLSASRPQDRQFILSSKKLLLSDSGFYLCAWHGQGGLAFFGQGTRLTVV.

This chain connects TRBV11-2 to TRBJ2-1, with TRBD2 matching 11 bases. CDR3 size: 16 residues. Germline V CDR1 and CDR2: SGHAT, FQNNGV. The J segment lost 9 bases and the V segment lost 3 bases, leaving 10 bases of the junction unmatched. The CDR3, as DNA: TGTGCCAGCAGCTTGGGGCTGGGACTAGCGGCCACTGAGCAGTTCTTC. Translated: CASSLGLGLAATEQFF. Supplemented by reference TRBV11-2 and TRBJ2-1, the full variable domain reads EAGVAQSPRYKIIEKRQSVAFWCNPISGHATLYWYQQILGQGPKLLIQFQNNGVVDDSQLPKDRFSAERLKGVDSTLKIQPAKLEDSAVYLCASSLGLGLAATEQFFGPGTRLTVL.

This chain links TRBV5-1 with TRBJ2-7; 8 bases line up with TRBD1. Germline trimming cut 4 bases from V and 5 bases from J; bases unmatched to any gene: 8. There are 14 residues in the CDR3. The germline V gene has CDR1 SGHRS and CDR2 YFSETQ. In DNA form, the CDR3 reads TGCGCCAGCAGCACTGGACAGGGAAGGAACGAGCAGTACTTC. This sequence encodes CASSTGQGRNEQYF.

The J gene is TRBJ2-5, the V gene TRBV7-8, with TRBD1 matching 8 bases. Germline values: CDR1 SGHVS, CDR2 FQNEAQ. CDR3 length: 15 residues. The V and J ends lost 6 bases and 2 bases, in that order; junction bases with no gene match: 8. CDR3 DNA sequence: TGTGCCAGCAGTCTTCAGGGGGCTCGGCAAGAGACCCAGTACTTC. Its translation is CASSLQGARQETQYF.

The V gene is TRBV7-9, the J gene TRBJ2-1; 7 bases map to TRBD1. This CDR3 has 15 residues. V was pared by 5 bases and J by 2 bases, with 6 bases of the junction left unmatched. Germline V gene data show CDR1 as SEHNR and CDR2 as FQNEAQ (reference sequence). The CDR3 DNA reads as TGTGCCAGCAGCCACGACAGGGTCGCCTACAATGAGCAGTTCTTC. Encoded protein: CASSHDRVAYNEQFF.

The V and J genes are TRBV7-2 and TRBJ1-1; D perhaps matches TRBD1 (6 bases). CDR3 length equals 12 residues. V lost 3 bases, J lost 10 bases, and 12 bases lay in between. Germline V lookup: CDR1 SGHTA, CDR2 FQGNSA. The CDR3 DNA reads TGTGCCAGCAGCTTGGGGGGGCTGATAGCTTTCTTT. Residues: CASSLGGLIAFF.

The V call is TRBV7-2, the J call TRBJ2-7, with 12 bases identical to TRBD2. This CDR3 comprises 14 residues. Germline CDR1 is SGHTA and CDR2 is FQGNSA. The ends lost 5 bases at V and 6 bases at J; junction bases unmatched: 5. The CDR3 protein is CASSRTSGEAEQYF. CDR3 DNA sequence: TGTGCCAGCAGCCGGACTAGCGGGGAGGCCGAGCAGTACTTC.

V is TRBV11-1 and J is TRBJ1-1; D possibly corresponds to TRBD1 (6 bases). V lost 5 bases, J lost 0 bases, and 13 bases lay in between. The CDR3 is 15 amino acids. Germline V gene sequence: CDR1 SGHAT, CDR2 FQDESV (reference sequence). CDR3 loop: CASSPGQNMNTEAFF. Here the CDR3 DNA reads TGTGCCAGCAGCCCTGGACAGAATATGAACACTGAAGCTTTCTTT.

This clone has more than one count but fewer than ten. This chain joins TRBV5-4 and TRBJ1-2; 9 bases fit TRBD1. The CDR3 is made up of 16 amino acids. The germline gives CDR1 SGHNT, CDR2 YYREEE (reference sequence). Trimming cost V 3 bases and J 8 bases; bases outside gene matches: 14. CDR3 nucleotides: TGTGCCAGCAGCTGGAATACTTTACAGGGGGCGGGCGGCTACACCTTC. This translates into CASSWNTLQGAGGYTF.

A word on this clone: A clone one base away is much larger, so this may be a read error. Additional DNA sequences in this sample encode the identical CDR3. The gene calls are TRBV6-2 or TRBV6-3 and TRBJ2-1; possibly TRBD2 for D (5 bases). Germline V gene sequence: CDR1 MNHEY, CDR2 SVGEGT. This CDR3 region has 15 residues. V was pared by 3 bases and J by 4 bases, with 13 bases between. The DNA for the CDR3 is TGTGCCAGCAGTTATGAGAGGGAGACATACAATGAGCAGTTCTTC. This encodes CASSYERETYNEQFF.

The genes are TRBV9 and TRBJ2-3; 10 nucleotides match TRBD2. The germline V gene has CDR1 SGDLS and CDR2 YYNGEE. The CDR3 is 16 residues long. The V and J ends lost 2 bases and 0 bases, in that order; junction bases with no gene match: 3. The CDR3 spells CASSVLTSGSTDTQYF. CDR3 in DNA: TGTGCCAGCAGCGTCTTGACTAGCGGGAGCACAGATACGCAGTATTTT.

The chain joins TRBV14 to TRBJ2-7; 7 positions agree with TRBD1. The CDR3 is made up of 14 amino acids. V was pared by 3 bases and J by 4 bases, with 6 bases of the junction left unmatched. Germline CDR1 reads SGHDN; CDR2 reads FVKESK. The CDR3 DNA sequence: TGTGCCAGCAGCCACCCTGGGACAGCATACGAGCAGTACTTC. Translation gives CASSHPGTAYEQYF.

The chain carries TRBV13 and TRBJ2-5; maybe TRBD2 (6 bases). Germline CDR1 PRHDT, CDR2 FYEKMQ (reference sequence). The CDR3 has 17 amino acids. Trimming removed 5 bases at V and 4 bases at J, with 23 bases between. The CDR3 here is CASSPPWRVDMRETQYF. In nucleotides, the CDR3 is TGTGCCAGCAGCCCCCCTTGGAGGGTGGATATGAGAGAGACCCAGTACTTC.

V is TRBV4-1 and J is TRBJ2-6; 8 bases map to TRBD2. This CDR3 has 18 residues. J was trimmed by 8 bases and V by 2 bases; bases with no gene match: 14. Germline loops: CDR1 MGHRA, CDR2 YSYEKL. The CDR3 spells CASSQIIPRGGGSNVLTF. The DNA for the CDR3 is TGCGCCAGCAGCCAAATCATACCCCGGGGGGGCGGATCCAACGTCCTGACTTTC.

This chain joins TRBV28 and TRBJ1-6, with D possibly being TRBD1 (5 bases). Germline V gene sequence: CDR1 MDHEN, CDR2 SYDVKM. The CDR3 sequence is 14 residues long. V shed 4 bases and J shed 11 bases, with 15 bases lying between them. This chain's CDR3 is CASSSAGLRAPLHF. The DNA of the CDR3 is TGTGCCAGCAGTTCCGCGGGGCTCAGGGCACCCCTCCACTTT.

This clone occurred a few times. V and J are TRBV6-5 and TRBJ2-3; perhaps TRBD1 as D (5 bases). This CDR3 contains 13 residues. Between the trimmed V and J ends, which lost 8 bases and 3 bases, there was a span of 12 bases. Germline CDR1 reads MNHEY; CDR2 reads SVGAGI. The CDR3 sequence is CASGTGMTDTQYF. DNA for the CDR3: TGTGCCAGCGGAACAGGTATGACAGATACGCAGTATTTT.

This sequence joins TRBV7-6 and TRBJ2-3; 7 bases line up with TRBD1. The trim removed 5 bases at V and 2 bases at J, leaving 16 bases unmatched. The germline V gene encodes CDR1 SGHVS and CDR2 FNYEAQ. This CDR3 has 18 residues. CDR3 in DNA: TGTGCCAGCAGCCCAAACGTCCCGGGACAGTCCTACACAGATACGCAGTATTTT. Amino acid sequence: CASSPNVPGQSYTDTQYF.